This T cell receptor (beta chain) was found in a study of technical replicates of blood from several donors. CDR3 size: 15 residues. Germline assignment: CDR1 MNHEY and CDR2 SVGAGI. V was clipped by 6 bases and J by 7 bases; unmatched bases: 7. Method: immunoSEQ multiplex PCR; TCRdb's copy keeps in-frame clones and lacks some. The profile shows about 59,000 clones, 93% of them singletons. J is TRBJ2-1 and V is TRBV6-5, with 12 bases matching TRBD2. The receptor was derived from a human donor in good health. Some clones in this sample may be carry-over from other donors' samples. The sample comprised PBMCs. CDR3 coding DNA: TGTGCCAGCAGAAGTCTAGCGGGAGGGCCGAATGAGCAGTTCTTC. Translated: CASRSLAGGPNEQFF.